This TCR beta chain was recorded in a study of T-cell reconstitution after alpha-beta-depleted transplantation in children. Study-wide results and caveats: When one year had passed after transplant, most T-cell counts and diversity came from newly produced T cells. Reportedly, roughly two months post-transplant, alpha-beta T cells arose from several hundred expanded graft clones. Some patients' high day-60 TCRbeta diversity was traced to surviving recipient T cells and thymic progenitors.

The CDR3 has 12 amino acids. Germline-derived CDR1 and CDR2 are ENHRY and SYGVKD. The V and J ends lost 9 bases and 8 bases, in that order; junction bases with no gene match: 9. This clonotype was observed many times. Its specificity is not known. Using unique molecular identifiers, the investigators prepared the TCRbeta library. Via MiXCR, TCRdb re-called the PCR reads, giving one row per CDR3 protein. The data show about 580,000 distinct CDR3 sequences, 20% to 25% seen once. The clonotype originates from a boy younger than two who had a stem cell transplant for acute myeloid leukemia, so the T cells may come from the graft donor. This specimen was PBMCs, mostly from graft donor cells, taken 360 days after TCRalphabeta/CD19-depleted stem cell transplant. The chain couples TRBV10-3 to TRBJ1-2, with TRBD1 matching 7 bases. The CDR3: CAMGTAQSGYTF. CDR3 sequence (DNA): TGTGCCATGGGGACAGCCCAATCGGGCTACACCTTC.